A single sample gave rise to the 17 T cell receptor beta chains below, sequenced in a study of T cells in Graves' hyperthyroidism and ophthalmopathy. RNA transcripts gave rise to amplified TCR beta CDR3 regions. Initially, a first-round RT-PCR of the TCR CDR3 employed the HTBI primer set. TCRdb reanalysed the multiplex PCR reads using MiXCR and keeps one entry per CDR3 protein. The profile shows more than 550,000 distinct CDR3 sequences, roughly a sixth of them singletons. Material: blood. The receptors originated from a man in his fifties with Graves' hyperthyroidism.

This clonotype came up many times. The chain combines TRBV28 with TRBJ2-7; no clear D. Deletions cut 6 bases from V and 0 bases from J, with 12 bases between. This CDR3 is built from 14 residues. Germline-derived CDR1 and CDR2 are MDHEN and SYDVKM. CDR3 sequence: CASRGVQPSYEQYF. In DNA, the CDR3 is TGTGCCAGCAGAGGAGTGCAGCCCTCCTACGAGCAGTACTTC.

This clonotype was detected only a few times. The V gene is TRBV20-1, the J gene TRBJ2-1, with D possibly being TRBD1 or TRBD2 (6 bases each). This CDR3 comprises 13 residues. Germline V gene sequence: CDR1 DFQATT, CDR2 SNEGSKA (reference sequence). The CDR3 nucleotides are TGCAGCCTTAGGGGGGCCTACTACAATGAGCAGTTCTTC. It translates to CSLRGAYYNEQFF.

This clonotype was counted a few times. V gene TRBV25-1 combines with J gene TRBJ2-2, with D unresolved. In germline, CDR1 is MGHDK, CDR2 SYGVNS. The V end lost 3 bases, the J end lost 5 bases, and 16 bases lay between the germline ends. CDR3 length: 16 amino acids. The CDR3 sequence: CASSDPGSPWTGELFF. The CDR3 DNA follows: TGTGCCAGCAGTGACCCCGGATCACCCTGGACCGGGGAGCTGTTTTTT.

This clonotype has ten or more counts. The chain joins TRBV12-3 or TRBV12-4 to TRBJ1-4, with D uncertain. With 5 bases removed from V and 8 bases from J, the gap between germline ends came to 12 bases. CDR3 size: 13 residues. The chain's CDR3 is CASSKLSREKLFF. Here the CDR3 DNA reads TGTGCCAGCAGTAAACTATCCCGCGAAAAACTGTTTTTT.

This clonotype was seen at least ten times. This sequence joins TRBV2 and TRBJ2-2, with 14 bases identical to TRBD2. Germline loops: CDR1 SNHLY, CDR2 FYNNEI. Trimming at V came to 5 bases and at J to 4 bases, leaving 6 bases not matched to a gene. There are 17 residues in the CDR3. The CDR3 reads CASSLGTSGSGTGELFF. The CDR3, as DNA: TGTGCCAGCAGTCTTGGGACTAGCGGGAGTGGCACCGGGGAGCTGTTTTTT. The full variable domain, rest sourced from reference TRBV2 and TRBJ2-2, is EPEVTQTPSHQVTQMGQEVILRCVPISNHLYFYWYRQILGQKVEFLVSFYNNEISEKSEIFDDQFSVERPDGSNFTLKIRSTKLEDSAMYFCASSLGTSGSGTGELFFGEGSRLTVL.

The J gene is TRBJ2-7, the V gene TRBV5-6, with TRBD2 matching 7 bases. Germline CDR1 reads SGHDT; CDR2 reads YYEEEE. The CDR3 consists of 15 residues. The ends lost 4 bases at V and 0 bases at J; junction bases unmatched: 7. The CDR3 region is CASSPPGRDSYEQYF. CDR3 coding DNA: TGTGCCAGCAGCCCCCCGGGGAGGGACTCCTACGAGCAGTACTTC.

Ten or more counts support this clonotype. This chain joins TRBV27 and TRBJ2-3, with D possibly matching TRBD1 (5 bases). The CDR3 length is 13 residues. V lost 10 bases and J 1 base, leaving 12 bases between the germline ends. Germline V lookup: CDR1 MNHEY, CDR2 SMNVEV (reference sequence). CDR3 sequence (DNA): TGTGCCACTCGACAGTTACGCACAGATACGCAGTATTTT. It codes for CATRQLRTDTQYF.

The J gene is TRBJ2-3, the V gene TRBV19; 7 nucleotides line up with TRBD2. CDR1 and CDR2 (germline): LNHDA, SQIVND (reference sequence). Trimming took 2 bases from V and 2 from J; bases not matched to a gene: 10. This CDR3 has 17 residues. CDR3 DNA sequence: TGTGCCAGTAGTATATACGAGGCTAGCGGACCCACAGATACGCAGTATTTT. Translating it yields CASSIYEASGPTDTQYF.

The sample holds a few counts of this clonotype. This rearrangement joins TRBV28 to TRBJ2-7, with TRBD1 identical over 9 bases. V was clipped by 4 bases and J by 5 bases; unmatched bases: 6. The CDR3 has 14 residues. Germline CDR1 and CDR2: MDHEN and SYDVKM. This CDR3 reads CASSYWTGDNEQYF. The CDR3 DNA is TGTGCCAGCAGTTATTGGACAGGGGACAACGAGCAGTACTTC.

Of note for this clonotype: A much larger clone is a single base away; this may be a read error. This sequence joins TRBV5-6 and TRBJ2-5, with D hard to call. Germline CDR1 reads SGHDT; CDR2 reads YYEEEE. This CDR3 comprises 14 residues. The CDR3 DNA is TGTGCCAGCAGCTTGTTGGCCGCCCAAGATACCCAGTACTTC. Protein: CASSLLAAQDTQYF.

V usage is TRBV6-2 or TRBV6-3 and J usage is TRBJ2-4, with D perhaps TRBD1 (6 bases). V lost 5 bases to trimming and J lost 7 bases, with 15 bases between them. Looked up from germline, CDR1 is MNHEY and CDR2 is SVGEGT. This CDR3 is built from 14 residues. CDR3 sequence reads: CASSPQTGPNIQYF. The CDR3 bases are TGTGCCAGCAGTCCCCAGACAGGTCCGAACATTCAGTACTTC.

The sample holds many counts of this clonotype. The rearrangement links TRBV2 to TRBJ1-6; D gene ambiguous. Germline V gives CDR1 SNHLY, CDR2 FYNNEI. The CDR3 contains 15 residues. Trimming shortened V by 2 bases and J by 6 bases, and 11 bases separated the two germline ends. The CDR3 protein is CASSELAAPNSPLHF. CDR3 bases: TGTGCCAGCAGTGAACTGGCCGCACCTAATTCACCCCTCCACTTT. Full variable domain (rest looked up from reference TRBV2 and TRBJ1-6): EPEVTQTPSHQVTQMGQEVILRCVPISNHLYFYWYRQILGQKVEFLVSFYNNEISEKSEIFDDQFSVERPDGSNFTLKIRSTKLEDSAMYFCASSELAAPNSPLHFGNGTRLTVT.

This clonotype showed up many times. This chain joins TRBV29-1 and TRBJ1-1; D call uncertain. The germline V gene has CDR1 SQVTM and CDR2 ANQGSEA. Trimming pared 7 bases from V and 0 bases from J, leaving 12 bases between. This CDR3 region has 13 residues. CDR3 sequence: CSASPHLNTEAFF. CDR3 in DNA: TGCAGCGCCTCTCCGCATTTGAACACTGAAGCTTTCTTT. Full variable domain (rest looked up from reference TRBV29-1 and TRBJ1-1): SAVISQKPSRDICQRGTSLTIQCQVDSQVTMMFWYRQQPGQSLTLIATANQGSEATYESGFVIDKFPISRPNLTFSTLTVSNMSPEDSSIYLCSASPHLNTEAFFGQGTRLTVV.

The chain couples TRBV5-1 to TRBJ1-2, with D possibly matching TRBD1 (5 bases). Per the germline V gene, CDR1 is SGHRS and CDR2 is YFSETQ. The CDR3 loop spans 15 amino acids. V shed 7 bases and J shed 4 bases, with 20 bases lying between them. Here the CDR3 DNA reads TGCGCCAGCGGGCCCGGGACGGATAGGTCCTATGGCTACACCTTC. It translates to CASGPGTDRSYGYTF.

The chain uses TRBV29-1 and TRBJ2-3; unclear D gene. The CDR3 sequence is 12 residues long. Germline assignment: CDR1 SQVTM and CDR2 ANQGSEA. V lost 1 base and J lost 0, with 2 bases in between. The CDR3 region has the DNA TGCAGCGTTGAAGCAAGCACAGATACGCAGTATTTT. This sequence encodes CSVEASTDTQYF.

This chain links TRBV6-1 with TRBJ2-7, with TRBD2 matching over 13 bases. V trimming: 6 bases; J trimming: 7 bases; junction bases outside the gene matches: 21. Germline assignment: CDR1 MNHNS and CDR2 SASEGT. This CDR3 comprises 19 residues. CDR3 protein: CASRNPGTSGISRSGEQYF. The CDR3 DNA sequence: TGTGCCAGCAGGAACCCCGGGACTAGCGGGATAAGTAGATCGGGGGAGCAGTACTTC.

V is TRBV12-3 or TRBV12-4 and J is TRBJ2-3; the match to TRBD2 covers 7 bases. This CDR3 spans 17 amino acids. J gave up 0 bases and V 7 bases, and 13 bases lay outside the gene matches. CDR3 sequence reads: CASTDSPAGPSTDTQYF. The CDR3, as DNA: TGTGCCAGCACCGATAGCCCAGCGGGACCCAGCACAGATACGCAGTATTTT.